These 18 T cell receptor beta chains originate from one sample sequenced in a study of beta chain features in type 1 diabetes. General study findings and limits: Researchers report that Type 1 diabetes patients had moderately but significantly shorter TCRB CDR3s across all four CD4+ subsets.

The antigens of these receptors remain unknown. What was sequenced were expressed TCRB transcripts, since all of the isolated RNA had been reverse transcribed. Here immunoSEQ multiplex PCR was the method, and the copy in TCRdb shows in-frame clones only, minus some. The sample includes 400,000 or so clones, around a tenth of them seen just once. Sequences were obtained from central memory CD4+ T cells from blood. Every receptor here comes from a man aged 25-45 years with type 1 diabetes.

A few counts support this clone. The chain employs TRBV7-2 and TRBJ2-7, with TRBD2 matching 7 bases. CDR1 and CDR2 from the germline V gene are SGHTA and FQGNSA. With V trimmed by 0 bases and J by 3 bases, 2 bases remained unmatched. CDR3 length: 14 amino acids. The CDR3 loop reads CASSLALADYEQYF. In DNA form, the CDR3 reads TGTGCCAGCAGCTTAGCCCTAGCGGACTACGAGCAGTACTTC.

This clone came up a few times. The V and J genes are TRBV12-5 and TRBJ2-6, with D uncertain. There are 14 residues in the CDR3. The V gene's germline CDR1 is LGHNT and CDR2 FRNRAP. Trimming shortened V by 3 bases and J by 0 bases, and 3 bases separated the two germline ends. The CDR3 loop reads CASGLGSGANVLTF. The CDR3 DNA follows: TGTGCTAGTGGTTTAGGCTCTGGGGCCAACGTCCTGACTTTC.

A note on this clone: The junction departs from germline at one end; a sequencing error may be responsible. V and J are TRBV5-1 and TRBJ2-5; 11 positions agree with TRBD2. The CDR3 spans 15 residues. Germline assignment: CDR1 SGHRS and CDR2 YFSETQ. CDR3 in DNA: TGCGCCAGCAGCTTGGAAAGTACTAGCGGGAGTGGAGAGGACTTC. This encodes CASSLESTSGSGEDF.

The sample holds a few counts of this clone. The chain carries TRBV28 and TRBJ1-1; D is unclear. Germline values: CDR1 MDHEN, CDR2 SYDVKM. The CDR3 consists of 13 residues. V was cut by 1 base and J by 4 bases, with 7 bases left in between. CDR3 in DNA: TGTGCCAGCAGTTTATTGGTTGCCACTGAAGCTTTCTTT. It translates to CASSLLVATEAFF.

Only a few counts were recorded for this clone. V gene TRBV28 combines with J gene TRBJ2-7; 10 bases match TRBD2. This CDR3 has 13 amino acids. The junction had 10 bases not matched to a gene; V was cut back by 6 bases and J by 11 bases. Germline CDR1 MDHEN, CDR2 SYDVKM. The CDR3 sequence: CASRNPTSGLEYF. As DNA, the CDR3 is TGTGCCAGCAGAAATCCGACTAGCGGGCTTGAGTACTTC.

This clone has just a few counts. V gene TRBV11-2 combines with J gene TRBJ2-1, with D unclear. Germline V lookup: CDR1 SGHAT, CDR2 FQNNGV. Between the trimmed V and J ends, which lost 5 bases and 3 bases, there was a span of 14 bases. This CDR3 contains 15 residues. The CDR3 bases are TGTGCCAGCAGCCTCAGGACGGATAGCTACAATGAGCAGTTCTTC. Encoded protein: CASSLRTDSYNEQFF.

J is TRBJ2-1 and V is TRBV11-1; 9 positions match TRBD2. CDR3 length: 17 residues. V trimming: 5 bases; J trimming: 1 base; junction bases outside the gene matches: 9. CDR1 is SGHAT and CDR2 is FQDESV in the germline V gene (reference sequence). The CDR3 sequence: CASSPRLAAGSYNEQFF. The CDR3 nucleotides read TGTGCCAGCAGCCCAAGACTAGCGGCCGGATCCTACAATGAGCAGTTCTTC.

This sequence joins TRBV9 and TRBJ1-4, with D perhaps matching TRBD1 (5 bases). Per germline, CDR1 SGDLS and CDR2 YYNGEE. The CDR3 is made up of 15 amino acids. V was trimmed by 0 bases and J by 4 bases, leaving 10 bases between them. CDR3 amino acids: CASSVAGHRNEKLFF. CDR3 DNA: TGTGCCAGCAGCGTAGCAGGACATCGTAATGAAAAACTGTTTTTT.

The rearrangement links TRBV29-1 to TRBJ1-2, with D possibly TRBD1 on 6 matching bases. The CDR3 is 14 residues long. Germline V gene sequence: CDR1 SQVTM, CDR2 ANQGSEA. Here the CDR3 reads CSATGATILYGYTF. The CDR3 bases are TGCAGTGCCACGGGGGCAACTATTCTCTATGGCTACACCTTC.

This rearrangement joins TRBV19 to TRBJ1-1, with D possibly TRBD1 on 6 matching bases. Trimming shortened V by 5 bases and J by 5 bases, and 18 bases separated the two germline ends. The CDR3 runs 15 residues. Germline V gives CDR1 LNHDA, CDR2 SQIVND (reference sequence). The chain's CDR3 is CASSHFRTGRTEAFF. The CDR3 bases are TGTGCCAGTAGTCACTTCAGAACAGGGCGAACTGAAGCTTTCTTT.

This clone was counted a few times. The chain uses TRBV7-3 and TRBJ2-7; no reliable D call. With 2 bases removed from V and 2 bases from J, the gap between germline ends came to 13 bases. Germline values: CDR1 SGHTA, CDR2 FQGTGA. The CDR3 covers 15 residues. CDR3 in DNA: TGTGCCAGCAGCTTAGCGGTCATTAGGGCCTACGAGCAGTACTTC. Amino acid sequence: CASSLAVIRAYEQYF.

On this clone itself: Other DNA sequences within the sample encode an identical CDR3. The chain has TRBV30 and TRBJ2-7; TRBD2 agrees at 11 bases. J was trimmed by 2 bases and V by 3 bases; bases with no gene match: 3. The germline gives CDR1 GTSNPN, CDR2 SVGIG (reference sequence). The CDR3 has 14 residues. For the CDR3, the DNA is TGTGCCTGGAGCCGGACTAGCGGGCCCTACGAGCAGTACTTC. Translating it yields CAWSRTSGPYEQYF.

The rearrangement joins TRBV5-6 to TRBJ1-2; TRBD1 matches 7 bases. Germline CDR1 reads SGHDT; CDR2 reads YYEEEE. The V gene end was trimmed by 4 bases and the J gene end by 4 bases; junction bases not matched to a gene: 7. The CDR3 sequence is 14 residues long. The CDR3 DNA sequence: TGTGCCAGCAGCCCCTCCGGACAGGCCTATGGCTACACCTTC. It yields the protein CASSPSGQAYGYTF.

This clone has at least ten counts. The rearrangement uses TRBV18 and TRBJ2-1, with a tentative D call TRBD2 (6 bases). Trimming removed 3 bases from V and 9 bases from J, with 9 bases in between. CDR1 KGHSH and CDR2 LQKENI come from the germline V gene. The CDR3 loop spans 12 amino acids. For the CDR3, the DNA is TGTGCCAGCTCACCGGAGGGCCGTGAGCAGTTCTTC. Translating gives CASSPEGREQFF. Based on the CDR3 plus reference TRBV18 and TRBJ2-1, the full variable domain is NAGVMQNPRHLVRRRGQEARLRCSPMKGHSHVYWYRQLPEEGLKFMVYLQKENIIDESGMPKERFSAEFPKEGPSILRIQQVVRGDSAAYFCASSPEGREQFFGPGTRLTVL.

This clone was counted ten times or more. The chain links TRBV27 to TRBJ1-3; 7 bases are shared with TRBD1. CDR1 and CDR2 from the germline V gene are MNHEY and SMNVEV (reference sequence). V was pared by 6 bases and J by 2 bases, with 4 bases of the junction left unmatched. CDR3 length: 14 residues. The CDR3 loop is CASRDRVTGNTIYF. CDR3 bases: TGTGCCAGCAGAGACAGGGTGACTGGAAACACCATATATTTT.

This clone was observed at least ten times. This rearrangement joins TRBV28 to TRBJ1-1; 10 positions agree with TRBD1. The CDR3 has 17 amino acids. V lost 5 bases to trimming and J lost 6 bases; unmatched junction nucleotides: 15. The V gene's germline CDR1 is MDHEN and CDR2 SYDVKM. In nucleotides, the CDR3 is TGTGCCAGCAGTAACACCGGGACAGGGGAACGGAAGGCTGAAGCTTTCTTT. It specifies CASSNTGTGERKAEAFF.

This clone was observed a handful of times. V is TRBV7-8 and J is TRBJ1-5, with D unresolved. This CDR3 is built from 14 residues. CDR1 is SGHVS and CDR2 is FQNEAQ in the germline V gene. V was cut by 5 bases and J by 6 bases, with 14 bases left in between. Written as DNA, the CDR3 is TGTGCCAGCAGCCTAAGCGTTGGGATTCAGCCCCAGCATTTT. Translated, it gives CASSLSVGIQPQHF.

Many counts were recorded for this clone. The chain joins TRBV6-1 to TRBJ2-1, with 8 positions matching TRBD1. CDR3 length: 15 amino acids. Germline CDR1 is MNHNS and CDR2 is SASEGT. The J segment lost 6 bases and the V segment lost 7 bases, leaving 11 bases of the junction unmatched. The CDR3 loop reads CASIFQGAQGNEQFF. The CDR3 nucleotides read TGTGCCAGCATATTCCAGGGGGCGCAGGGCAATGAGCAGTTCTTC.